This T cell receptor beta chain was retrieved from a study of molecular identifiers for immune sequencing clone quantification. Sorting isolated naive CD8 T cells as CD8+CD4-CCR7+CD45RA+ events. CDR1 is SGHTS and CDR2 is YDEGEE in the germline V gene. The CDR3 has 15 amino acids. Trimming took 0 bases from V and 0 from J, leaving 10 bases between them. Bulk TCR libraries were made with methods that had been previously described and with listed TCR primers. MiXCR was run by TCRdb on the PCR reads, yielding one entry per CDR3 protein. This table has over 600,000 distinct CDR3 sequences, just under 20% appearing once. This clonotype showed up just a few times. Its antigen is not identified. Study outcomes and limitations: Among 800,000 to 1,000,000 naive cells, as was reported, spiked Jurkat TCR RNA from one cell was detectable.

Sequences were obtained from naive CD8+ T cells from blood, with Jurkat cell RNA spiked in. Noted subset: FACS-sorted CD8+CD4-CCR7+CD45RA+ naive T cells. This chain joins TRBV5-8 and TRBJ2-7; D is undetermined. The sequence came from a human donor in good health. Some libraries in this study had Jurkat cell RNA spiked in. CDR3 nucleotide sequence: TGTGCCAGCAGCTTGGCCCTCGGCTACTCCTACGAGCAGTACTTC. Residues: CASSLALGYSYEQYF. Full variable domain (rest looked up from reference TRBV5-8 and TRBJ2-7): EAGVTQSPTHLIKTRGQQATLRCSPISGHTSVYWYQQALGLGLQFLLWYDEGEERNRGNFPPRFSGRQFPNYSSELNVNALELEDSALYLCASSLALGYSYEQYFGPGTRLTVT.